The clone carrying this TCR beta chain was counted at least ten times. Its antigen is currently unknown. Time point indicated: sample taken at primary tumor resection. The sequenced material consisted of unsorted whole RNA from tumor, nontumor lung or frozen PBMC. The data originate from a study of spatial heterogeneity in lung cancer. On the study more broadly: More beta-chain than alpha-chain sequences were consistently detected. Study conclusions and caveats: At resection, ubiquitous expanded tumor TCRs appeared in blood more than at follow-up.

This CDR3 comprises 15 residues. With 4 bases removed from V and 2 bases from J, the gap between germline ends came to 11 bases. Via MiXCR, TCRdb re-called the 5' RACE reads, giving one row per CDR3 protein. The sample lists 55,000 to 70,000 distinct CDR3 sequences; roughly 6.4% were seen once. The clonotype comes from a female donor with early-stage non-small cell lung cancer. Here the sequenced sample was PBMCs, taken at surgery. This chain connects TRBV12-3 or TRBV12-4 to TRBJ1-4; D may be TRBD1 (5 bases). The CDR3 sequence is CASSWGDSTNEKLFF. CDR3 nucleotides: TGTGCCAGCAGTTGGGGGGATTCGACTAATGAAAAACTGTTTTTT.